A single sample gave rise to the 2 T cell receptor beta chains below, sequenced in a study of T-cell reconstitution after alpha-beta-depleted transplantation in children. Unique molecular identifiers were used in preparing the TCRbeta library. TCRdb redid the calling of the PCR reads with MiXCR, one entry per CDR3 protein. The sample records about 100,000 distinct CDR3 sequences, about 6.5% being singletons. This material consisted of PBMCs, mostly from graft donor cells, taken 360 days after TCRalphabeta/CD19-depleted stem cell transplant. The receptor set was obtained from a male patient between 2 and 10 years old who had a stem cell transplant for acute lymphoblastic leukemia, so the T cells may come from the graft donor.

This clonotype was detected only a few times. This chain connects TRBV5-5 to TRBJ1-5; D not certain. Trimming pared 2 bases from V and 0 bases from J, leaving 6 bases between. This CDR3 has 14 residues. Germline V gene data show CDR1 as SGHKS and CDR2 as YYEKEE (reference sequence). CDR3 amino acids: CASSFEYSNQPQHF. In DNA, the CDR3 is TGTGCCAGCAGCTTCGAATATAGCAATCAGCCCCAGCATTTT.

In this sample, this clonotype turned up many times. The chain links TRBV10-3 to TRBJ2-2; possibly TRBD2 for D (5 bases). CDR1 is ENHRY and CDR2 is SYGVKD in the germline V gene. This CDR3 has 15 residues. The V gene lost 8 bases and the J gene lost 0 bases, with 13 bases spanning the gap. The CDR3 DNA sequence: TGTGCCATCGCGCGGGCGCCGGCGAACACCGGGGAGCTGTTTTTT. Its protein is CAIARAPANTGELFF.